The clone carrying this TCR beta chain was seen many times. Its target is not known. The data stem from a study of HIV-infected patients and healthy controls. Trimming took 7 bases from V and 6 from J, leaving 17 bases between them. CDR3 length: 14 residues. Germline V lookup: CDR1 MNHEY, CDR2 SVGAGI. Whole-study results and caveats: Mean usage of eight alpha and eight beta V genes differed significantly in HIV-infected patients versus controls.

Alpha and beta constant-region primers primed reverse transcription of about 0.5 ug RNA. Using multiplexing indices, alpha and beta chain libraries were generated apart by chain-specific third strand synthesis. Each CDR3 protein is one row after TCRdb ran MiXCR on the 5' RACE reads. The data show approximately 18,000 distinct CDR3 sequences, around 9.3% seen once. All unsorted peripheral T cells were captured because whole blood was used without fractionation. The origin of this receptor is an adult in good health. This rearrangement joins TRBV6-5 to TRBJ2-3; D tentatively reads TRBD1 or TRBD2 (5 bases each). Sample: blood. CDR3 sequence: CASKRGVISDTQYF. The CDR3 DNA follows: TGTGCCAGCAAGAGAGGGGTGATTTCTGATACGCAGTATTTT.